The clone carrying this T cell receptor beta chain was seen a few times. Its antigen remains unidentified. These data come from a study of response to subunit inactivated influenza vaccine. One entry per CDR3 protein, called by TCRdb with MiXCR from the RT-PCR reads. The sample contains 450,000 to 600,000 distinct CDR3 sequences, 7.6% of which appear only once. General study points: A suggestion made by the authors is that each seasonal influenza vaccination recruits few new T cells.

Trimming took 4 bases from V and 8 from J; bases not matched to a gene: 6. The CDR3 totals 13 residues. Germline V gene sequence: CDR1 LGHDT, CDR2 YNNKEL (reference sequence). The specimen comprised PBMCs from blood, sampled about 24 months after vaccination. The V gene is TRBV3-1, the J gene TRBJ1-2; 8 bases map to TRBD1. The sequence derives from a man in his fifties or sixties who received an inactivated influenza vaccine. For the CDR3, the DNA is TGTGCCAGCAGCCCAGACAGGGGCGCGGGCTACACCTTC. Its translation: CASSPDRGAGYTF.